The 26 T cell receptor beta chains below all came from one sample that was sequenced in a study of blood T cell repertoires in COVID-19. Sequencing was performed with immunoSEQ multiplex PCR; in TCRdb, only in-frame clones are kept and a portion is missing. Here the sample spans 150,000 to 180,000 clones, 75% to 85% being singletons. The material sequenced was peripheral blood. The receptors were sampled from an older woman with COVID-19, enrolled during active disease.

This clone was detected ten times or more. The chain couples TRBV5-1 to TRBJ2-7; D is possibly TRBD1 (6 bases). The CDR3 has 15 amino acids. Looked up from germline, CDR1 is SGHRS and CDR2 is YFSETQ. Between the trimmed V and J ends, which lost 4 bases and 7 bases, there was a span of 21 bases. This CDR3 is CASSASTGPQGEQYF. The CDR3 nucleotides read TGCGCCAGCAGCGCATCTACGGGACCCCAGGGGGAGCAGTACTTC.

The V call is TRBV9, the J call TRBJ1-5; 9 nucleotides match TRBD1. CDR3 length: 14 residues. From germline, CDR1 is SGDLS and CDR2 YYNGEE. Losses at the gene ends were 0 bases for V and 5 bases for J; bases not matched to a gene: 0. DNA for the CDR3: TGTGCCAGCAGCGTAGGGACAGGGGATCAGCCCCAGCATTTT. It is translated as CASSVGTGDQPQHF.

This clone was detected only once. This chain joins TRBV29-1 and TRBJ1-1; a possible D gene is TRBD1 (6 bases). The germline V gene encodes CDR1 SQVTM and CDR2 ANQGSEA. Between the trimmed V and J ends, which lost 7 bases and 5 bases, there was a span of 14 bases. The CDR3 extends over 12 amino acids. This CDR3 reads CSAANTGTEAFF. In nucleotides, the CDR3 is TGCAGCGCTGCGAATACAGGGACTGAAGCTTTCTTT.

This chain joins TRBV11-2 and TRBJ1-5; 7 bases line up with TRBD1. CDR3 length: 13 residues. Germline CDR1 SGHAT, CDR2 FQNNGV. With 5 bases clipped from V and 4 bases from J, the junction kept 2 bases outside the gene matches. CDR3 DNA sequence: TGTGCCAGCAGCAAGACAGGGAATCAGCCCCAGCATTTT. It is translated as CASSKTGNQPQHF.

This clone is a singleton in its sample. The chain recombines TRBV7-6 with TRBJ2-2, with a weak D call TRBD2 (6 bases). This CDR3 has 15 residues. The germline V gene encodes CDR1 SGHVS and CDR2 FNYEAQ. V gave up 5 bases and J gave up 5 bases, with 15 bases separating them. The CDR3 DNA sequence: TGTGCCAGCAGCCACCCCTCAGGAGGGACCGGGGAGCTGTTTTTT. This translates into CASSHPSGGTGELFF.

V gene TRBV7-9 combines with J gene TRBJ2-7, with 7 bases identical to TRBD2. This CDR3 is built from 14 residues. The germline CDR1 and CDR2 sequences are SEHNR and FQNEAQ (reference sequence). Losses at the gene ends were 8 bases for V and 1 base for J; bases not matched to a gene: 8. The DNA for the CDR3 is TGTGCCAGCCTGATGGGGGGGACGTCCTACGAGCAGTACTTC. It translates to CASLMGGTSYEQYF.

This clone was detected only a few times. The rearrangement links TRBV11-2 to TRBJ2-3, with a tentative D call TRBD2 (7 bases). The CDR3 covers 15 residues. The ends were cut back, 5 bases at V and 6 bases at J, with 18 bases in the middle. Germline V gene sequence: CDR1 SGHAT, CDR2 FQNNGV. DNA for the CDR3: TGTGCCAGCAGCCTCAGGGGAGGGGGTACGGATACGCAGTATTTT. It encodes CASSLRGGGTDTQYF.

The CDR3 loop reads CAARGYGNTIYF. In nucleotides, the CDR3 is TGTGCCGCCCGAGGGTACGGAAACACCATATATTTT. The chain recombines TRBV6-5 with TRBJ1-3; D unclear. V gave up 11 bases and J gave up 4 bases, with 12 bases separating them. The CDR3 has 12 residues. Per germline, CDR1 MNHEY and CDR2 SVGAGI.

A word on this clone: The identical CDR3 is also encoded by other nucleotide sequences in the sample. The rearrangement joins TRBV18 to TRBJ1-5; TRBD1 matches 7 bases. This CDR3 has 14 residues. Looked up from germline, CDR1 is KGHSH and CDR2 is LQKENI. V gave up 3 bases and J gave up 5 bases; unmatched junction bases: 4. The CDR3 sequence: CASSPRQGDQPQHF. CDR3 nucleotides: TGTGCCAGCTCACCCCGACAGGGCGATCAGCCCCAGCATTTT.

The chain combines TRBV18 with TRBJ1-1, with 8 bases matching TRBD1. The V and J ends lost 6 bases and 1 base, in that order; junction bases with no gene match: 4. Per germline, CDR1 KGHSH and CDR2 LQKENI. This CDR3 is built from 14 residues. The CDR3 region has the DNA TGTGCCAGCTCGTGGGGACAGGAGAACACTGAAGCTTTCTTT. Amino acids: CASSWGQENTEAFF.

The chain has TRBV10-1 and TRBJ2-5, with D maybe TRBD1 (5 bases). Trimming left V 10 bases short and J 5 bases short, with 17 bases between. The CDR3 loop spans 13 amino acids. Germline assignment: CDR1 WNHNN and CDR2 SYGVQD (reference sequence). The CDR3 DNA reads TGCGCCACCTCGAACACGCAGGGTGAGACCCAGTACTTC. Protein product: CATSNTQGETQYF.

There are a few counts of this clone. The chain uses TRBV6-5 and TRBJ1-1, with unresolved D. Germline CDR1 and CDR2: MNHEY and SVGAGI. This CDR3 region has 12 residues. V lost 5 bases and J lost 2, with 6 bases in between. The CDR3 DNA reads TGTGCCAGCAGTAAGCTAAACACTGAAGCTTTCTTT. This encodes CASSKLNTEAFF.

In its sample, this clone was seen a few times. The chain recombines TRBV18 with TRBJ1-1; D is uncertain. The CDR3 consists of 14 residues. The germline gives CDR1 KGHSH, CDR2 LQKENI. V lost 3 bases and J lost 4, with 12 bases in between. CDR3 nucleotides: TGTGCCAGCTCACCGCGTGAGGGCAGCACTGAAGCTTTCTTT. Its protein product is CASSPREGSTEAFF. Together with reference TRBV18 and TRBJ1-1, the CDR3 gives the full variable domain: NAGVMQNPRHLVRRRGQEARLRCSPMKGHSHVYWYRQLPEEGLKFMVYLQKENIIDESGMPKERFSAEFPKEGPSILRIQQVVRGDSAAYFCASSPREGSTEAFFGQGTRLTVV.

The chain couples TRBV20-1 to TRBJ2-7, with D possibly matching TRBD2 (6 bases). With 7 bases removed from V and 5 bases from J, the gap between germline ends came to 12 bases. The CDR3 is made up of 11 amino acids. Germline V gene sequence: CDR1 DFQATT, CDR2 SNEGSKA (reference sequence). The CDR3 loop reads CSVPRTNEQYF. CDR3 bases: TGCAGTGTTCCGCGGACTAACGAGCAGTACTTC.

This rearrangement joins TRBV6-4 to TRBJ2-1; a possible D gene is TRBD1 (6 bases). The CDR3 extends over 17 amino acids. The germline V gene has CDR1 MRHNA and CDR2 SNTAGT. Trimming stripped 1 base from V and 1 base from J, with 14 bases between. The CDR3 coding sequence is TGTGCCAGCAGTGACTTAGGGGGAAGAAGTTCCTACAATGAGCAGTTCTTC. Residues: CASSDLGGRSSYNEQFF.

This chain joins TRBV7-9 and TRBJ1-1; 7 nucleotides match TRBD1. The CDR3 loop spans 16 amino acids. CDR1 is SEHNR and CDR2 is FQNEAQ in the germline V gene (reference sequence). The ends lost 5 bases at V and 1 base at J; junction bases unmatched: 10. The CDR3 nucleotides read TGTGCCAGCAGCCCGCAACAGGGGCTCGGGAACACTGAAGCTTTCTTT. Amino acid sequence: CASSPQQGLGNTEAFF.

The chain joins TRBV6-1 to TRBJ2-1; D unclear. Germline V gene sequence: CDR1 MNHNS, CDR2 SASEGT. Trimming removed 3 bases at V and 4 bases at J, with 7 bases between. CDR3 length: 13 residues. CDR3 DNA sequence: TGTGCCAGCAGTGACCTACAGTACAATGAGCAGTTCTTC. It yields the protein CASSDLQYNEQFF.

The chain combines TRBV6-5 with TRBJ2-7; 11 bases align to TRBD2. CDR1 is MNHEY and CDR2 is SVGAGI in the germline V gene. The CDR3 contains 15 residues. Trimming removed 6 bases from V and 2 bases from J; junction bases left unmatched: 6. The chain's CDR3 is CASRPTSGGAYEQYV. The CDR3 nucleotides are TGTGCCAGCAGGCCTACTAGCGGGGGAGCCTACGAGCAGTACGTC.

The gene calls are TRBV11-2 and TRBJ1-1; D uncertain. CDR3 length: 15 residues. V gave up 6 bases and J gave up 1 base, with 15 bases separating them. Germline V gene data show CDR1 as SGHAT and CDR2 as FQNNGV. The CDR3 region is CASSLAGYRNTEAFF. For the CDR3, the DNA is TGTGCCAGCAGTCTAGCGGGTTACAGGAACACTGAAGCTTTCTTT.

This clone was seen a handful of times. The V gene is TRBV20-1, the J gene TRBJ1-2; D is unclear. CDR3 size: 11 residues. Germline V gene lookup returns CDR1 DFQATT and CDR2 SNEGSKA (reference sequence). Trimming shortened V by 5 bases and J by 4 bases, and 8 bases separated the two germline ends. CDR3 sequence: CSAPRGYGYTF. The CDR3 bases are TGCAGTGCTCCACGGGGCTATGGCTACACCTTC.

This sequence joins TRBV10-3 and TRBJ1-1, with D possibly matching TRBD1 (5 bases). V dropped 4 bases and J dropped 4 bases, with 10 bases sitting between them. Germline CDR1 is ENHRY and CDR2 is SYGVKD. The CDR3 runs 13 residues. CDR3 coding DNA: TGTGCCATCAGTGTAGCGGGGGGCACTGAAGCTTTCTTT. Protein: CAISVAGGTEAFF.

The chain couples TRBV12-5 to TRBJ1-1; D unresolved. V was clipped by 4 bases and J by 5 bases, with 11 bases between them. Per germline, CDR1 LGHNT and CDR2 FRNRAP. The CDR3 length is 13 residues. In nucleotides, the CDR3 is TGTGCTAGTGGTTCCACAAGGCGGACTGAAGCTTTCTTT. This codes for CASGSTRRTEAFF.

The chain employs TRBV27 and TRBJ2-2; TRBD2 agrees at 16 bases. The V gene's germline CDR1 is MNHEY and CDR2 SMNVEV (reference sequence). V lost 4 bases, J lost 2 bases, and 7 bases stayed unmatched. This CDR3 spans 19 amino acids. The CDR3: CASSYSGTSGGGNTGELFF. CDR3 nucleotides: TGTGCCAGCAGTTATTCCGGGACTAGCGGGGGGGGAAACACCGGGGAGCTGTTTTTT.

The rearrangement links TRBV18 to TRBJ1-3; D not certain. The V and J ends lost 3 bases and 0 bases respectively, with 9 bases between them. This CDR3 has 15 amino acids. CDR1 and CDR2 from the germline V gene are KGHSH and LQKENI. The chain's CDR3 is CASSPRTDSGNTIYF. The CDR3 region has the DNA TGTGCCAGCTCACCCAGGACTGACTCTGGAAACACCATATATTTT.

The J gene is TRBJ1-6, the V gene TRBV7-2, with no clear D. With 5 bases removed from V and 7 bases from J, the gap between germline ends came to 12 bases. CDR1 and CDR2 from the germline V gene are SGHTA and FQGNSA. The CDR3 is 14 amino acids. CDR3 amino acids: CASSHPGVNSPLHF. The CDR3 nucleotides read TGTGCCAGCAGCCACCCCGGAGTAAATTCACCCCTCCACTTT.

The CDR3 nucleotides read TGTGCCAGCAGTTACGCAGGGGGCTTGTCTAATGAAAAACTGTTTTTT. It codes for CASSYAGGLSNEKLFF. The genes are TRBV6-5 and TRBJ1-4; TRBD1 matches 8 bases. CDR3 length: 16 amino acids. From germline, CDR1 is MNHEY and CDR2 SVGAGI. The ends lost 2 bases at V and 3 bases at J; junction bases unmatched: 5.